What follows are 31 T cell receptor beta chains derived from one specimen sequenced in a study of T cell responses to AZD1222 COVID-19 vaccine. Assay used: immunoSEQ multiplex PCR; TCRdb lists only in-frame clones, some missing. Of 110,000 to 150,000 clones listed, more than 90% were seen once; the top ten hold just over 3%. This sample comprised peripheral blood, obtained on day 0 of AZD1222 vaccination. The receptors derive from an adult in good health.

The chain couples TRBV4-1 to TRBJ1-4; D is perhaps TRBD1 (6 bases). Trimming removed 1 base at V and 5 bases at J, with 8 bases between. Germline CDR1 is MGHRA and CDR2 is YSYEKL. There are 14 residues in the CDR3. In nucleotides, the CDR3 is TGCGCCAGCAGCCAAGTGCAGGGGAATGAAAAACTGTTTTTT. Translated: CASSQVQGNEKLFF.

For the CDR3, the DNA is TGTGCCAGCAGTTTAACAGGGGCTAATTCACCCCTCCACTTT. The encoded protein is CASSLTGANSPLHF. J is TRBJ1-6 and V is TRBV2; the match to TRBD1 covers 7 bases. Germline loops: CDR1 SNHLY, CDR2 FYNNEI. Trimming at V came to 5 bases and at J to 6 bases, leaving 4 bases not matched to a gene. This CDR3 spans 14 amino acids. Using reference TRBV2 and TRBJ1-6 for the parts outside the CDR3, the full variable domain is EPEVTQTPSHQVTQMGQEVILRCVPISNHLYFYWYRQILGQKVEFLVSFYNNEISEKSEIFDDQFSVERPDGSNFTLKIRSTKLEDSAMYFCASSLTGANSPLHFGNGTRLTVT.

This chain connects TRBV19 to TRBJ1-4; tentative D call: TRBD1 (6 bases). V was trimmed by 5 bases and J by 7 bases, leaving 20 bases between them. Germline CDR1 and CDR2: LNHDA and SQIVND (reference sequence). This CDR3 is built from 16 residues. The CDR3 DNA reads TGTGCCAGTAGTCCGCAACGGGACACGGGAGGTGAAAAACTGTTTTTT. Translated, it gives CASSPQRDTGGEKLFF.

A single count supports this clone. This chain joins TRBV25-1 and TRBJ2-3; 13 bases agree with TRBD2. The CDR3 sequence is 17 residues long. V was clipped by 5 bases and J by 3 bases; unmatched bases: 8. Germline-derived CDR1 and CDR2 are MGHDK and SYGVNS. The CDR3 protein is CASSSRTSGRRTDTQYF. The CDR3 DNA follows: TGTGCCAGCAGTTCCCGGACTAGCGGGAGACGAACAGATACGCAGTATTTT.

This clone occurred once. The DNA for the CDR3 is TGTGCCAGCAGCTTGGCTGGGTTAATGAACACTGAAGCTTTCTTT. This codes for CASSLAGLMNTEAFF. The V call is TRBV7-2, the J call TRBJ1-1; D not certain. This CDR3 is 15 amino acids long. Per the germline V gene, CDR1 is SGHTA and CDR2 is FQGNSA. V shed 3 bases and J shed 0 bases, with 11 bases lying between them.

Of note for this clone: A read error may produce the germline difference seen at one junction end. The gene calls are TRBV5-6 and TRBJ1-6; no clear D. CDR1 is SGHDT and CDR2 is YYEEEE in the germline V gene. This CDR3 contains 12 residues. CDR3 DNA sequence: TGTGCCAGCAGCTTGCCTCGTGGAGGCTATACCTTT. Its translation: CASSLPRGGYTF.

J is TRBJ1-3 and V is TRBV30, with unresolved D. V was trimmed by 5 bases and J by 0 bases, leaving 11 bases between them. Germline loops: CDR1 GTSNPN, CDR2 SVGIG (reference sequence). The CDR3 has 14 amino acids. CDR3 nucleotide sequence: TGTGCCTGGGAGGACGGAAACTCTGGAAACACCATATATTTT. Translated: CAWEDGNSGNTIYF.

The V gene is TRBV5-1, the J gene TRBJ2-1, with D hard to call. This CDR3 region has 17 residues. The germline V gene has CDR1 SGHRS and CDR2 YFSETQ. Trimming removed 1 base at V and 9 bases at J, with 23 bases between. This chain's CDR3 is CASSLLFAFADRGEQFF. In DNA form, the CDR3 reads TGCGCCAGCAGCTTGCTCTTCGCCTTCGCAGATCGTGGTGAGCAGTTCTTC.

This rearrangement joins TRBV30 to TRBJ2-1, with D unresolved. Germline V CDR1 and CDR2: GTSNPN, SVGIG (reference sequence). Trimming removed 2 bases at V and 0 bases at J, with 11 bases between. There are 15 residues in the CDR3. The CDR3 nucleotides read TGTGCCTGGAGTTCTGGGGATTACTCCTACAATGAGCAGTTCTTC. It is translated as CAWSSGDYSYNEQFF.

The chain joins TRBV5-1 to TRBJ1-2; the D is unclear. V was clipped by 0 bases and J by 7 bases, with 10 bases between them. The V gene's germline CDR1 is SGHRS and CDR2 YFSETQ. This CDR3 is 13 amino acids long. The CDR3 DNA reads TGCGCCAGCAGCTTGGCCGCGAGCAGTGGCTACACCTTC. Translation gives CASSLAASSGYTF.

This chain links TRBV4-2 with TRBJ1-5; D is unclear. Germline V gene data show CDR1 as LGHNA and CDR2 as YNFKEQ. This CDR3 spans 14 amino acids. Trimming took off 0 bases at V and 5 bases at J, with 8 bases between the two ends. CDR3 amino acids: CASSQDRRDQPQHF. CDR3 DNA sequence: TGTGCCAGCAGCCAAGATCGCCGGGATCAGCCCCAGCATTTT.

This sequence joins TRBV5-1 and TRBJ2-2, with D perhaps TRBD1 (5 bases). This CDR3 spans 14 amino acids. Germline values: CDR1 SGHRS, CDR2 YFSETQ. Trimming removed 7 bases from V and 4 bases from J, with 14 bases in between. CDR3: CASRDQGATGELFF. CDR3 bases: TGCGCCAGCCGAGATCAGGGTGCCACCGGGGAGCTGTTTTTT.

The chain uses TRBV18 and TRBJ2-5; 11 bases line up with TRBD2. Losses at the gene ends were 1 base for V and 3 bases for J; bases not matched to a gene: 10. This CDR3 comprises 18 residues. Germline lookup yields CDR1 KGHSH and CDR2 LQKENI. The chain's CDR3 is CASSPLLLTSGIKETQYF. As DNA, the CDR3 is TGTGCCAGCTCACCACTTCTCCTGACTAGCGGGATCAAAGAGACCCAGTACTTC.

V usage is TRBV7-8 and J usage is TRBJ2-1; D gene uncertain. V lost 5 bases and J 8 bases, leaving 10 bases between the germline ends. The germline V gene has CDR1 SGHVS and CDR2 FQNEAQ. The CDR3 has 12 amino acids. CDR3 amino acids: CASSPTVHEQFF. CDR3 DNA: TGTGCCAGCAGCCCGACGGTTCATGAGCAGTTCTTC.

The chain couples TRBV7-9 to TRBJ1-1, with a weak D call TRBD1 (6 bases). The CDR3 length is 14 residues. The germline V gene has CDR1 SEHNR and CDR2 FQNEAQ (reference sequence). V was cut by 8 bases and J by 0 bases, with 13 bases left in between. The CDR3 reads CASAKGVMNTEAFF. The CDR3 DNA follows: TGTGCCAGCGCCAAGGGGGTAATGAACACTGAAGCTTTCTTT.

The chain combines TRBV27 with TRBJ2-5, with D perhaps matching TRBD1 (6 bases). The germline V and J ends were trimmed by 6 bases and 2 bases, with 16 bases remaining between them. Germline V lookup: CDR1 MNHEY, CDR2 SMNVEV (reference sequence). This CDR3 has 15 amino acids. The CDR3 region has the DNA TGTGCCAGCAGCCGAAGGACAGTCCTTCAAGAGACCCAGTACTTC. Its protein is CASSRRTVLQETQYF.

This chain connects TRBV27 to TRBJ2-1; 13 nucleotides align to TRBD2. The CDR3 is made up of 16 amino acids. Unmatched junction bases numbered 2, after V lost 2 bases and J lost 4 bases. Germline V gene lookup returns CDR1 MNHEY and CDR2 SMNVEV (reference sequence). For the CDR3, the DNA is TGTGCCAGCAGTTTAGGGACTAGCGGGAAATACAATGAGCAGTTCTTC. Amino acid sequence: CASSLGTSGKYNEQFF.

This sequence joins TRBV19 and TRBJ1-5; D is uncertain. V was cut by 3 bases and J by 7 bases, with 10 bases left in between. CDR3 length equals 13 residues. The germline CDR1 and CDR2 sequences are LNHDA and SQIVND (reference sequence). The DNA for the CDR3 is TGTGCCAGTAGTATTAACAGTGAACAGCCCCAGCATTTT. It codes for CASSINSEQPQHF.

V usage is TRBV9 and J usage is TRBJ2-5; 13 nucleotides align to TRBD2. After removal of 2 bases from V and 5 bases from J, the junction contained 6 bases not matched to a gene. Germline CDR1 reads SGDLS; CDR2 reads YYNGEE. The CDR3 runs to 16 residues. The DNA for the CDR3 is TGTGCCAGCAGCGTCGGACTAGCGGGAGATGAGGAGACCCAGTACTTC. Residues: CASSVGLAGDEETQYF.

The chain carries TRBV7-2 and TRBJ2-1; D is possibly TRBD1 (7 bases). Germline CDR1 SGHTA, CDR2 FQGNSA. CDR3 length: 16 amino acids. V lost 3 bases and J lost 8, with 20 bases in between. CDR3 amino acids: CASSFRSRGRGDEQFF. CDR3 in DNA: TGTGCCAGCAGCTTTCGTTCTAGGGGCAGGGGGGATGAGCAGTTCTTC.

The V and J genes are TRBV5-1 and TRBJ2-5, with D unresolved. CDR3 length equals 15 residues. Germline-derived CDR1 and CDR2 are SGHRS and YFSETQ. Deletions cut 0 bases from V and 1 base from J, with 10 bases between. Here the CDR3 reads CASSLASLVQETQYF. DNA for the CDR3: TGCGCCAGCAGCTTGGCCTCTTTGGTCCAAGAGACCCAGTACTTC.

V usage is TRBV30 and J usage is TRBJ1-1, with 11 bases matching TRBD1. CDR1 GTSNPN and CDR2 SVGIG come from the germline V gene (reference sequence). This CDR3 has 14 amino acids. V lost 3 bases, J lost 3 bases, and 3 bases stayed unmatched. The CDR3, as DNA: TGTGCCTGGAGCATGGGACAGGGGGACACTGAAGCTTTCTTT. It yields the protein CAWSMGQGDTEAFF.

J is TRBJ2-7 and V is TRBV4-2, with 7 bases fitting TRBD1. V shed 4 bases and J 2 bases; nucleotides not matched to a gene: 5. This CDR3 has 14 residues. Germline-derived CDR1 and CDR2 are LGHNA and YNFKEQ. CDR3 region: CASSRPGQTYEQYF. The CDR3 DNA is TGTGCCAGCAGCCGACCGGGACAGACCTACGAGCAGTACTTC.

V usage is TRBV20-1 and J usage is TRBJ2-1; the D call may be TRBD1 or TRBD2 (6 bases each). V lost 8 bases to trimming and J lost 7 bases, with 12 bases between them. The CDR3 has 11 residues. Germline lookup yields CDR1 DFQATT and CDR2 SNEGSKA (reference sequence). The CDR3 sequence: CSTGGRNEQFF. CDR3 nucleotide sequence: TGCAGTACCGGGGGCCGAAATGAGCAGTTCTTC.

This clone was seen only once. This chain uses TRBV7-8 with TRBJ1-3, with 8 bases aligning to TRBD1. Germline-derived CDR1 and CDR2 are SGHVS and FQNEAQ. The trim removed 5 bases at V and 4 bases at J, leaving 7 bases unmatched. The CDR3 extends over 15 amino acids. The CDR3 DNA sequence: TGTGCCAGCAGCCCAGGGACAGGCGGAGGAAACACCATATATTTT. Protein: CASSPGTGGGNTIYF.

As to this clone: This specimen includes other DNA sequences encoding the same CDR3. The chain employs TRBV9 and TRBJ2-1; D not resolved. Germline CDR1 SGDLS, CDR2 YYNGEE. V was clipped by 2 bases and J by 9 bases, with 9 bases between them. The CDR3 is 12 amino acids. The CDR3 sequence: CASSVVGIEQFF. The CDR3 DNA is TGTGCCAGCAGCGTGGTTGGAATTGAGCAGTTCTTC.

This chain uses TRBV4-3 with TRBJ1-4; TRBD1 aligns across 7 bases. Trimming removed 1 base from V and 6 bases from J; junction bases left unmatched: 8. This CDR3 comprises 16 residues. Germline CDR1 is LGHNA and CDR2 is YSLEER. The CDR3 DNA follows: TGCGCCAGCAGCCAAGGTCAACAGGGGCGGGATGAAAAACTGTTTTTT. Translation: CASSQGQQGRDEKLFF.

There are a few counts of this clone. The chain recombines TRBV5-1 with TRBJ2-7, with D uncertain. This CDR3 region has 13 residues. V lost 1 base and J lost 4, with 9 bases in between. Germline-derived CDR1 and CDR2 are SGHRS and YFSETQ. This CDR3 is CASSLQTKYEQYF. The CDR3 nucleotides are TGCGCCAGCAGCTTGCAGACAAAATACGAGCAGTACTTC.

This rearrangement joins TRBV19 to TRBJ2-7; 7 bases fit TRBD2. Looked up from germline, CDR1 is LNHDA and CDR2 is SQIVND (reference sequence). J gave up 0 bases and V 2 bases, and 4 bases lay outside the gene matches. The CDR3 is 15 residues long. For the CDR3, the DNA is TGTGCCAGTAGTATAAGCGGGACTCTCTCCTACGAGCAGTACTTC. As protein: CASSISGTLSYEQYF.

Here the CDR3 reads CASSQGQDVQETQYF. DNA of the CDR3: TGTGCCAGCAGCCAGGGACAGGACGTACAAGAGACCCAGTACTTC. The chain is built from TRBV7-9 and TRBJ2-5, with 8 bases aligning to TRBD1. Germline V gene lookup returns CDR1 SEHNR and CDR2 FQNEAQ (reference sequence). The junction had 7 bases not matched to a gene; V was cut back by 5 bases and J by 2 bases. CDR3 length: 15 amino acids. Drawing the rest from reference TRBV7-9 and TRBJ2-5, the complete variable domain is DTGVSQNPRHKITKRGQNVTFRCDPISEHNRLYWYRQTLGQGPEFLTYFQNEAQLEKSRLLSDRFSAERPKGSFSTLEIQRTEQGDSAMYLCASSQGQDVQETQYFGPGTRLLVL.

V gene TRBV4-1 combines with J gene TRBJ1-4, with D possibly matching TRBD1 (5 bases). The V end was cut by 4 bases, the J end by 5 bases, with 14 bases between. Germline-derived CDR1 and CDR2 are MGHRA and YSYEKL. The CDR3 sequence is 15 residues long. The CDR3 sequence is CASSRTGTTNEKLFF. The CDR3 nucleotides read TGCGCCAGCAGCCGCACCGGGACTACAAATGAAAAACTGTTTTTT.